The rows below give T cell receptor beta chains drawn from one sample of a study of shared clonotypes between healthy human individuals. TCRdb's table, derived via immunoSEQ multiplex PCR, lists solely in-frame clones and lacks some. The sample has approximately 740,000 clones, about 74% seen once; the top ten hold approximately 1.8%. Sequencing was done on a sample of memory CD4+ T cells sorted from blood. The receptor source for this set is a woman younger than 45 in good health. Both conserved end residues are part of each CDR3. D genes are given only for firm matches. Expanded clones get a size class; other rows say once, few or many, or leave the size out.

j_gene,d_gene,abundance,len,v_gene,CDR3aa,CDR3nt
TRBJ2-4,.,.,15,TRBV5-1,CASSLVPLAKNIQYF,TGCGCCAGCAGCCTCGTCCCCCTAGCCAAAAACATTCAGTACTTC
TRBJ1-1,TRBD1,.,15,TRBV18,CASSPRNRGDTEAFF,TGTGCCAGCTCACCACGAAACAGGGGCGACACTGAAGCTTTCTTT
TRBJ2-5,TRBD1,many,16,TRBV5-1,CASSPGTGGRAETQYF,TGCGCCAGCAGCCCGGGGACAGGGGGACGCGCGGAGACCCAGTACTTC
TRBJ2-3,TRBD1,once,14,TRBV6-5,CASSRTGTTDTQYF,TGTGCCAGCAGTCGGACAGGAACCACAGATACGCAGTATTTT
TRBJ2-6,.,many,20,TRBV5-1,CASSPFVARPGVSGANVLTF,TGCGCCAGCAGCCCATTCGTGGCCCGACCGGGGGTCTCTGGGGCCAACGTCCTGACTTTC
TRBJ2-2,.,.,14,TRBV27,CARPGLLNTGELFF,TGTGCCAGACCCGGACTTTTGAACACCGGGGAGCTGTTTTTT
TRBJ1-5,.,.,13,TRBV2,CASSVGGHQPQHF,TGTGCCAGCAGTGTAGGGGGTCATCAGCCCCAGCATTTT
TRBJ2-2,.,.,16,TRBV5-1,CASRADSQVNTGELFF,TGCGCCAGCCGCGCCGACTCACAGGTGAACACCGGGGAGCTGTTTTTT
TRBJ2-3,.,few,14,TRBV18,CASSPATSVNTQYF,TGTGCCAGCTCACCTGCGACCTCGGTGAATACGCAGTATTTT
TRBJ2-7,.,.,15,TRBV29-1,CSVDDVGRGSLRQYF,TGCAGCGTTGACGACGTCGGACGGGGTAGCCTTCGGCAGTACTTC
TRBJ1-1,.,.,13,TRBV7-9,CASSQRADTEAFF,TGTGCCAGCAGCCAACGGGCAGACACTGAAGCTTTCTTT
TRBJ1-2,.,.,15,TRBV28,CASSPPGPSNYGYTF,TGTGCCAGCAGTCCCCCGGGACCGTCTAACTATGGCTACACCTTC
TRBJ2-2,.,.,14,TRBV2,CASSESSNTGELFF,TGTGCCAGCAGTGAAAGCTCGAACACCGGGGAGCTGTTTTTT
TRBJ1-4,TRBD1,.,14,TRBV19,CASSTTGGVEKLFF,TGTGCCAGTAGTACGACAGGGGGCGTTGAAAAACTGTTTTTT
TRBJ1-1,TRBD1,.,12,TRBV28,CASSDRDTEAFF,TGTGCCAGCAGTGACAGGGACACTGAAGCTTTCTTT
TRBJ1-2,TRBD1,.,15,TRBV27,CASSLGQGGSYGYTF,TGTGCCAGCAGTTTAGGTCAGGGGGGATCTTATGGCTACACCTTC
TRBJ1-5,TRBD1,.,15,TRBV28,CASSSGTGLNQPQHF,TGTGCCAGCAGCTCCGGGACAGGGTTAAATCAGCCCCAGCATTTT
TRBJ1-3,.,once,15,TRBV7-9,CASSADHGRGNTIYF,TGTGCCAGCAGCGCGGATCACGGGAGAGGAAACACCATATATTTT
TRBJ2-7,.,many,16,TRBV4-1,CASSQVAGQLTYEQYF,TGCGCCAGCAGCCAAGTAGCCGGACAGCTCACCTACGAGCAGTACTTC
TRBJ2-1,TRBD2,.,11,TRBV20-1,CSASGLAEQFF,TGCAGTGCTAGCGGACTAGCGGAGCAGTTCTTC
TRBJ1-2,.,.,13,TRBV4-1,CASSRERNYGYTF,TGCGCCAGCAGCCGGGAACGGAATTATGGCTACACCTTC
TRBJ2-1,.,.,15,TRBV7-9,CASSLAGTRWIGQFF,TGTGCCAGCAGCTTAGCAGGGACAAGGTGGATAGGGCAGTTCTTC
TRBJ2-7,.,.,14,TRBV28,CASSEGPSSYEQYF,TGTGCCAGCAGTGAGGGACCTAGCTCCTACGAGCAGTACTTC
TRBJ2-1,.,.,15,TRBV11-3,CASSSDWSSYNEQFF,TGTGCCAGCAGCTCGGACTGGAGCTCCTACAATGAGCAGTTCTTC
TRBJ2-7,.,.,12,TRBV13,CASSGRSYEQYF,TGTGCCAGCAGCGGTCGTTCCTACGAGCAGTACTTC
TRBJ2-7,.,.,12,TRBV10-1,CASSEKGYEQYF,TGCGCCAGCAGTGAGAAGGGCTACGAGCAGTACTTC
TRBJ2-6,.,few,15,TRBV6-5,CASSYSYSGANVLTF,TGTGCCAGCAGTTACTCCTACTCTGGGGCCAACGTCCTGACTTTC
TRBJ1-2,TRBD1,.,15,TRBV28,CASSLSPGQPYGYTF,TGTGCCAGCAGTTTATCCCCGGGACAGCCCTATGGCTACACCTTC
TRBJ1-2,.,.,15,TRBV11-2,CASSSPRLRNYGYTF,TGTGCCAGCAGCTCCCCCCGCCTTAGAAACTATGGCTACACCTTC
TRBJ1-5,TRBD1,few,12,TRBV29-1,CSAGTDNQPQHF,TGCAGCGCCGGGACAGACAATCAGCCCCAGCATTTT
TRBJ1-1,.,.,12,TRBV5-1,CASSLGTTEAFF,TGCGCCAGCAGCCTTGGGACAACTGAAGCTTTCTTT
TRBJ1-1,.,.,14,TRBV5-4,CASSLEMGITEAFF,TGTGCCAGCAGCTTGGAAATGGGAATCACTGAAGCTTTCTTT
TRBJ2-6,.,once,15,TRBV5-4,CASSTAVSGANVLTF,TGTGCCAGCAGCACGGCCGTCTCTGGGGCCAACGTCCTGACTTTC
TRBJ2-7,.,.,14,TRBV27,CASSLSHPSYEQYF,TGTGCCAGCAGTTTGTCACACCCCTCCTACGAGCAGTACTTC
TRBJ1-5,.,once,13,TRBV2,CASSETGDQPQHF,TGTGCCAGCAGTGAAACCGGGGATCAGCCCCAGCATTTT
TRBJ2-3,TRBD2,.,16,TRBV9,CASSVLAGGRADTQYF,TGTGCCAGCAGCGTCCTAGCGGGAGGGCGGGCAGATACGCAGTATTTT
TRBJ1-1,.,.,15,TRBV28,CASSSAGTVNTEAFF,TGTGCCAGCAGCTCTGCCGGGACTGTGAACACTGAAGCTTTCTTT
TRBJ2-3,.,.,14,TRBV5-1,CASSLQRVTDTQYF,TGCGCCAGCAGCTTACAGCGGGTAACAGATACGCAGTATTTT
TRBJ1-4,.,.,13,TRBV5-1,CASRWGTNEKLFF,TGCGCCAGCAGATGGGGAACTAATGAAAAACTGTTTTTT
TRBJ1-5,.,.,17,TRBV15,CATSRAQGPYSNQPQHF,TGTGCCACCAGCAGAGCGCAGGGCCCTTATAGCAATCAGCCCCAGCATTTT
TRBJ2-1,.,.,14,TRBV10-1,CASSKSSPYNEQFF,TGCGCCAGCAGTAAGTCCAGTCCCTACAATGAGCAGTTCTTC
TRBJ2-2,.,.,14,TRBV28,CASSFSRGIGELFF,TGTGCCAGCAGTTTTTCCCGGGGCATCGGGGAGCTGTTTTTT
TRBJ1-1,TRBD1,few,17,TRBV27,CASSLLGTGGMNTEAFF,TGTGCCAGCAGTTTATTAGGGACAGGGGGCATGAACACTGAAGCTTTCTTT
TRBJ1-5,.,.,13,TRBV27,CASSLSRVQPQHF,TGTGCCAGCAGTTTATCAAGGGTTCAGCCCCAGCATTTT
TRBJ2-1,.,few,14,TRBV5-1,CASSFSLDYNEQFF,TGCGCCAGCAGCTTTTCACTGGACTACAATGAGCAGTTCTTC
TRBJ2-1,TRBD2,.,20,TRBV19,CASSPPPSGRALRKYNEQFF,TGTGCCAGTAGTCCTCCCCCTAGCGGGAGGGCCCTTCGGAAATACAATGAGCAGTTCTTC
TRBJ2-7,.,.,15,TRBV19,CASSMIPFEVYEQYF,TGTGCCAGTAGTATGATCCCGTTTGAAGTTTACGAGCAGTACTTC
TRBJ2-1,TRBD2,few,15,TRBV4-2,CASRPTSGRSSEQFF,TGTGCCAGCAGACCTACTAGCGGGAGAAGCTCTGAGCAGTTCTTC
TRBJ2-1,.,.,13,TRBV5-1,CASSLSGEGEQFF,TGCGCCAGCAGCCTAAGCGGAGAGGGTGAGCAGTTCTTC
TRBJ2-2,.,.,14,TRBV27,CASSLRRYTGELFF,TGTGCCAGCAGTTTACGGCGGTACACCGGGGAGCTGTTTTTT
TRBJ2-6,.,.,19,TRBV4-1,CASSQDHPGSASGANVLTF,TGCGCCAGCAGCCAAGATCATCCAGGATCCGCCTCTGGGGCCAACGTCCTGACTTTC